What follows is one T cell receptor (beta chain) and its context. The antigen is not known. The data belong to a study of CD8+CD57+ T cells in acquired aplastic anemia. At the level of the study: Sorted CD4+ plus CD8+ cells gave DNA averaging roughly 3 ug.

Regarding the study as a whole: Sharing between patients and controls was observed for roughly 30 CD8+ CDR3 sequences.

Profiles of TCR beta VDJ and CDR3 were generated from a genomic DNA template. In TCRdb, the reads were re-called with MiXCR into one record per CDR3 protein. The sample carries some 240,000 distinct CDR3 sequences, 34% recorded once. CDR3 length: 12 amino acids. Trimming cost V 5 bases and J 9 bases, with 11 bases left between them. Germline CDR1 SGHTA, CDR2 FQGNSA. The sequence was collected from a human donor in good health, serving as a control. This chain joins TRBV7-2 and TRBJ2-1; tentative D call: TRBD1 (5 bases). Sample: sorted CD4+, CD8+, or CD8+CD57+ T cells (not recorded which) from PBMCs. The CDR3 nucleotides are TGTGCCAGCAGCCCACGACAGCCTGAGCAGTTCTTC. Amino acid sequence: CASSPRQPEQFF.